This T cell receptor (beta chain) was obtained from a study of OX40 agonist ivuxolimab in advanced cancers. The table lists this clone with a few counts. Germline values: CDR1 GTSNPN, CDR2 SVGIG (reference sequence). The CDR3 spans 11 residues. Trimming stripped 7 bases from V and 6 bases from J, with 9 bases between. TCRdb's copy holds only in-frame clones and misses some; the assay was immunoSEQ multiplex PCR. The repertoire includes fewer than 90,000 clones, roughly 86% of them detected once, and about 0.75% sits in the top ten. This TCR derives from an adult with an advanced solid tumor such as melanoma, head and neck, liver or kidney cancer. The gene calls are TRBV30 and TRBJ1-4; D remains ambiguous. Source: CD4+ or CD8+ T cells sorted from blood, taken in a trial of the OX40 agonist ivuxolimab. CDR3 bases: TGTGCCTCTATCCGGGATGAAAAACTGTTTTTT. Encoded protein: CASIRDEKLFF. Full variable domain (remainder filled in from reference TRBV30 and TRBJ1-4): SQTIHQWPATLVQPVGSPLSLECTVEGTSNPNLYWYRQAAGRGLQLLFYSVGIGQISSEVPQNLSASRPQDRQFILSSKKLLLSDSGFYLCASIRDEKLFFGSGTQLSVL.